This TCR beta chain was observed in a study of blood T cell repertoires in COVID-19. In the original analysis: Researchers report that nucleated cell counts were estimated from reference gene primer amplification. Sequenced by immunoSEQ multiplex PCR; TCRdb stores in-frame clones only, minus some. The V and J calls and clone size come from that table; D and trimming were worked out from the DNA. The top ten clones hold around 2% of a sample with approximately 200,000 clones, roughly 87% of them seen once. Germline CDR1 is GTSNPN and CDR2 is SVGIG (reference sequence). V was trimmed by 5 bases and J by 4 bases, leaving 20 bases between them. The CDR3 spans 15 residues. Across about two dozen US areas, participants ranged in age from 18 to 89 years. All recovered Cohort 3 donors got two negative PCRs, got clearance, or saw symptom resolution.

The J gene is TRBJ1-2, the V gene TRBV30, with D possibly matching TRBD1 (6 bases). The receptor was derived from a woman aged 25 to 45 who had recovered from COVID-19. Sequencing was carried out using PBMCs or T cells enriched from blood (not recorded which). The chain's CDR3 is CAWAYLDRTVYGYTF. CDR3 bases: TGTGCCTGGGCTTATTTAGACAGGACGGTCTATGGCTACACCTTC.